This TCR beta chain comes out of a study of T-cell reconstitution after alpha-beta-depleted transplantation in children. V lost 4 bases to trimming and J lost 8 bases; unmatched junction nucleotides: 11. This CDR3 has 15 residues. Germline-derived CDR1 and CDR2 are LGHNA and YNFKEQ. Only a few counts were recorded for this clonotype. The target antigen is unknown. Findings and limits, study-wide: Counts and diversity of T cells one year after transplant came mostly from newly produced T cells. Elevated TCRbeta diversity at day 60 was traced, in some patients, to surviving recipient T cells and thymic progenitors. Reports say that about two months after transplant, the alpha-beta T cells came out of several hundred graft clones that had expanded.

Unique molecular identifiers featured in how the TCRbeta library was prepared. TCRdb re-analysed the PCR reads in MiXCR, keeping a single row per CDR3 protein. There are around 100,000 distinct CDR3 sequences in the sample; 9% to 12% occur only once, and less than 40% lies in the top ten. The receptor was isolated from a boy aged 2 to 10 with acute lymphoblastic leukemia, due to receive a stem cell transplant. The sample consisted of PBMCs, taken before TCRalphabeta/CD19-depleted stem cell transplant. The chain employs TRBV4-2 and TRBJ2-1, with 7 bases that match TRBD2. The CDR3 coding sequence is TGTGCCAGCAGCCGGGCGCTAGCGGCCCTCGATGAGCAGTTCTTC. Protein: CASSRALAALDEQFF.